This entry concerns a single TCR beta chain. Its antigen is still unknown. The data were taken from a study of T cells in Graves' hyperthyroidism and ophthalmopathy. Regarding the study as a whole: Clonotypes that were expanded in thyroid above 0.001 mostly appeared in blood too. The model anticipated ophthalmopathy a median around 6 months pre-onset.

The TCR beta CDR3 regions underwent amplification using RNA transcripts as the source. Carried out on the TCR CDR3, a first-round RT-PCR used the HTBI primer set. MiXCR, run by TCRdb on the multiplex PCR reads, gives a single entry per CDR3 protein. The table shows more than 500,000 distinct CDR3 sequences, with more than 15% occurring only once. The CDR3 loop spans 16 amino acids. CDR1 is MGHRA, CDR2 YSYEKL, per germline. Trimming took off 4 bases at V and 3 bases at J, with 19 bases between the two ends. The receptor was isolated from a woman aged 25 to 39 with Graves' ophthalmopathy. The rearrangement uses TRBV4-1 and TRBJ2-7; D is possibly TRBD1 or TRBD2 (5 bases each). Sequencing input: blood. The CDR3 protein is CASSLLPGLNYYEQYF. The CDR3 DNA is TGCGCCAGCAGCCTCCTTCCGGGGCTCAATTACTACGAGCAGTACTTC.